This T cell receptor beta chain is from a study of CD8 T cells in ankylosing spondylitis. Study conclusions and caveats: Reportedly, matched ankylosing spondylitis synovial fluid was significantly enriched for disease-linked clones. CD8+ by phenotype, disease-linked clones were relatively rare in peripheral blood.

In TCRdb, the 5' RACE reads were re-called with MiXCR into one record per CDR3 protein. The sample has 150,000 to 200,000 distinct CDR3 sequences, approximately 20% seen once. This clonotype was seen a few times. Its antigen is unknown. The V and J ends lost 0 bases and 8 bases respectively, with 14 bases between them. The CDR3 has 14 residues. Germline lookup yields CDR1 SGHNT and CDR2 YYREEE (reference sequence). The chain couples TRBV5-4 to TRBJ1-2, with D uncertain. The sequencing input was blood, either unsorted or a sorted T cell fraction (not recorded which). This receptor was identified in a male donor with ankylosing spondylitis or in good health (not recorded which). The CDR3 DNA sequence: TGTGCCAGCAGCTTGGACCAGGCGTTGTCGGGCTACACCTTC. Translated: CASSLDQALSGYTF.